This TCR beta chain was profiled in a study of blood T cell repertoires in COVID-19. Study-wide background: The United States, Italy and Spain supplied acute and convalescent COVID-19 samples. PBMCs, B-cell-depleted T cells, or T cells were the source of the cDNA or gDNA that made up the material.

Deletions cut 2 bases from V and 0 bases from J, with 18 bases between. CDR1 and CDR2 (germline): SGHRS, YFSETQ. This CDR3 has 18 amino acids. Original handling: Scientists estimated how many nucleated cells there were by amplifying reference gene primers. TCRdb keeps only in-frame clones here, not all; method: immunoSEQ multiplex PCR. The V and J calls and clone size are taken from that table; D and trimming were inferred from the DNA. The table shows about 140,000 clones, with over 70% occurring only once. The source of this sequence is a man aged 50-59 years who had recovered from COVID-19. The chain joins TRBV5-1 to TRBJ1-3; the D gene is possibly TRBD1 (6 bases). Specimen: peripheral blood. In nucleotides, the CDR3 is TGCGCCAGCAGCTTCCTCCCGGGACATACGAGCTCTGGAAACACCATATATTTT. It is translated as CASSFLPGHTSSGNTIYF.